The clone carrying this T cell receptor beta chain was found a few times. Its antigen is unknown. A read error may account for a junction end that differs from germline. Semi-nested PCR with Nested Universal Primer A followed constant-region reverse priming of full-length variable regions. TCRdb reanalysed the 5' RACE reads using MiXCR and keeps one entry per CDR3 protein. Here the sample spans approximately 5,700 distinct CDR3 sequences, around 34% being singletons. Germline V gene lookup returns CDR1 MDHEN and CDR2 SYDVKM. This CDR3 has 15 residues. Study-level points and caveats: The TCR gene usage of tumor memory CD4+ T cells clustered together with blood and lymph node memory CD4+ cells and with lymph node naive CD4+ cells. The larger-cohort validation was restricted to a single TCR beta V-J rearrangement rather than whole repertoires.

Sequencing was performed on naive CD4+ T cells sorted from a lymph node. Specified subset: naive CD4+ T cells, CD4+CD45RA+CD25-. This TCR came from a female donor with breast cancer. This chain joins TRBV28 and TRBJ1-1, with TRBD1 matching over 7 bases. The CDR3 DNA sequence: TGTGCTAGCAGTTTATGGCAGGGGGGGTACACTGAAGCTTTCTTT. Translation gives CASSLWQGGYTEAFF.